Listed below are T cell receptor beta chains from one sample, sequenced in a study of Graves' ophthalmopathy and Graves' hyperthyroidism. TCRdb recomputed calls from the multiplex PCR reads with MiXCR, one row per CDR3 protein. Of some 400,000 distinct CDR3 sequences listed, 18% are singletons. Sequenced sample: peripheral blood. These receptors all come from a woman between 18 and 29 years old with Graves' ophthalmopathy. Both conserved end residues are part of each CDR3. D genes are given only for firm matches. Only some rows state a clone size, as once, few, many or a class for expanded clones.

clone_size d_call j_call v_call cdr3_nt cdr3_aa
many NA TRBJ2-7 TRBV4-1 TGCGCCAGCGGAAACGGACAGCCGAGTCTCTACGAGCAGTACTTC CASGNGQPSLYEQYF
NA NA TRBJ2-7 TRBV12-3/TRBV12-4 TGTGCCAGCAGTCCTAACCCCCTGAGGGGGGTGGGGTACGAGCAGTACTTC CASSPNPLRGVGYEQYF
many NA TRBJ2-6 TRBV5-5 TGTGCCAGCACCTCACTAAGGGCCAACGTCCTGACTTTC CASTSLRANVLTF
many NA TRBJ2-5 TRBV12-3/TRBV12-4 TGTGCCAGCAGCCCAGGGACTCGGGACCAAGAGACCCAGTACTTC CASSPGTRDQETQYF
many TRBD1 TRBJ1-1 TRBV19 TGTGCCAGTACACAGGGGGCCACTGAAGCTTTCTTT CASTQGATEAFF
NA NA TRBJ1-1 TRBV12-3/TRBV12-4 TGTGCCAGCAGTTCGAGGGGCGAAGCTTTCTTT CASSSRGEAFF
many TRBD1 TRBJ1-3 TRBV30 TGTGCCTGGAGCCGGGTAGGACAGGTCTCTGGAAACACCATATATTTT CAWSRVGQVSGNTIYF
many NA TRBJ2-7 TRBV5-1 TGCGCCAGCAGCTTGAATTCGGCAACCTACGAGCAGTACTTC CASSLNSATYEQYF
many TRBD1 TRBJ2-7 TRBV4-3 TGCGCCAGCAGCCAAGTCTTACCGGGACAGGGGACCTACGAGCAGTACTTC CASSQVLPGQGTYEQYF
few NA TRBJ1-2 TRBV6-1 TGTGCCAGCACCCAATCGGGAGGCTACACCTTC CASTQSGGYTF
many NA TRBJ1-2 TRBV6-1 TGTGCCAGCAGCTCTTCCTCGGGTGGCTACACCTTC CASSSSSGGYTF
many NA TRBJ1-2 TRBV5-4 TGTGCCAGCAGCTTGGAACCCGTACTTGGCTACACCTTC CASSLEPVLGYTF
many NA TRBJ1-2 TRBV6-1 TGTGCCAGCAGTCCCGGGGGTCAGAGATCTAACTATGGCTACACCTTC CASSPGGQRSNYGYTF
many NA TRBJ1-1 TRBV30 TGTGCCTGGAGTGTACCAGGCCGACCCAGAGCCACTGAAGCTTTCTTT CAWSVPGRPRATEAFF
many NA TRBJ2-2 TRBV7-8 TGTGCCAGCAGCTTAAACGCGGGGCCCGCAGCCGGGGAGCTGTTTTTT CASSLNAGPAAGELFF
many NA TRBJ2-7 TRBV4-3 TGCGCCAGCAGCCAAGGATGGATACTCCCCTACGAGCAGTACTTC CASSQGWILPYEQYF
many NA TRBJ2-4 TRBV4-1 TGCGCCAGCAGCCCCACGATGGGGTTGAGCAAAAACATTCAGTACTTC CASSPTMGLSKNIQYF
many NA TRBJ1-1 TRBV5-1 TGCGCCAGCAGCTTGGGCACTTACAGGGCCCGACTGCTTAGGAACACTGAAGCTTTCTTT CASSLGTYRARLLRNTEAFF
NA NA TRBJ2-5 TRBV2 TGTGCCATCACCCTAAAGCCGATTCGGGAGACCCAGTACTTC CAITLKPIRETQYF
NA TRBD1 TRBJ1-2 TRBV12-3/TRBV12-4 TGTGCCAGCAGGGGACAGGGAAATGTCTATGGCTACACCTTC CASRGQGNVYGYTF
many NA TRBJ2-7 TRBV7-8 TGTGCCAGCAACTCCCGCGGGCTCGGCCCCTCCTACGAGCAGTACTTC CASNSRGLGPSYEQYF
many TRBD2 TRBJ2-2 TRBV6-4 TGTGCCAGCAGTGAGCGGGGGGACACCGGGGAGCTGTTTTTT CASSERGDTGELFF
many NA TRBJ2-5 TRBV11-2 TGTGCCAGCCTGGGGGTCGACGAGACCCAGTACTTC CASLGVDETQYF
NA NA TRBJ2-7 TRBV4-3 TGCGCCAGCAGCCAAGAAAGTACAGGGTTAGGCGAGCAGTACTTC CASSQESTGLGEQYF
once NA TRBJ2-5 TRBV6-2/TRBV6-3 TGTGCCAGCAGTTTTGTACAGGTTGGGGGGACCCAGTACTTC CASSFVQVGGTQYF
few NA TRBJ1-6 TRBV12-3/TRBV12-4 TGTGCCAGCACTCCCCGGGGGTCTAATTCACCCCTCCACTTT CASTPRGSNSPLHF
few NA TRBJ1-5 TRBV5-1 TGCGCCAGCAGCTTGGACCCGAGCAATCAGCCCCAGCATTTT CASSLDPSNQPQHF
few NA TRBJ2-7 TRBV4-1 TGCGCCAGCAGCCAAGTGGCGGACGGTACCTACGAGCAGTACTTC CASSQVADGTYEQYF
many NA TRBJ1-3 TRBV7-2 TGTGCCAGCAGCTTGAAGAGCTCTGGAAACACCATATATTTT CASSLKSSGNTIYF
many NA TRBJ1-1 TRBV12-3/TRBV12-4 TGTGCCAGCAGTTTAGTAGGCAGGGGAAGGGTCACTGAAGCTTTCTTT CASSLVGRGRVTEAFF
many NA TRBJ1-6 TRBV30 TGTGCCTGGAGCCAAAGGGAATCACCCCTCCACTTT CAWSQRESPLHF
many NA TRBJ1-1 TRBV10-3 TGTGCCATCCTTGGACAGCTTAACACTGAAGCTTTCTTT CAILGQLNTEAFF
many TRBD1 TRBJ2-7 TRBV10-3 TGTGCCATCAACCCAGGACAGGGTTCCTACGAGCAGTACTTC CAINPGQGSYEQYF
once TRBD1 TRBJ1-1 TRBV6-2/TRBV6-3 TGTGCCAGCAAGGAGGACAGGGGAGGGAGTGGGAACACTGAAGCTTTCTTT CASKEDRGGSGNTEAFF
many TRBD1 TRBJ1-6 TRBV27 TGTGCCAGCAGTTCGGACAGGAGCTCCTATAATTCACCCCTCCACTTT CASSSDRSSYNSPLHF
many TRBD2 TRBJ2-3 TRBV6-1 TGTGCCAGCAGTACCAGCGGGAGCGGAGTAGATACGCAGTATTTT CASSTSGSGVDTQYF
many TRBD1 TRBJ1-6 TRBV28 TGTGCCAGCAGATCGGGACAGGCCAATTCACCCCTCCACTTT CASRSGQANSPLHF
many NA TRBJ2-7 TRBV7-2 TGTGCCAGCGGCCCCACCGGTTCCGTCTCCGAGCAGTACTTC CASGPTGSVSEQYF
many NA TRBJ2-5 TRBV28 TGTGCCAGCAGTTTCGGGAGAGGGGGAGTAGAGACCCAGTACTTC CASSFGRGGVETQYF
many TRBD1 TRBJ2-7 TRBV6-5 TGTGCCAGCACGAGACAGGGGGTGTCCTACGAGCAGTACTTC CASTRQGVSYEQYF
many NA TRBJ1-2 TRBV27 TGTGCCAGCAGTTTATGGGCAGGGCACTATGGCTACACCTTC CASSLWAGHYGYTF
NA NA TRBJ1-5 TRBV6-2/TRBV6-3 TGTGCCACGCTACCGGACCCCAATCAGCCCCAGCATTTT CATLPDPNQPQHF
NA TRBD2 TRBJ2-5 TRBV7-8 TGTGCCAGCAGCTTAGGAAGGACTAGCGGGGGAGCTCAAGAGACCCAGTACTTC CASSLGRTSGGAQETQYF
many NA TRBJ2-5 TRBV9 TGTGCCAGCAGCGTAGCGGACCGAGTGGAGACCCAGTACTTC CASSVADRVETQYF
many NA TRBJ2-7 TRBV4-3 TGCGCCAGCAGCTTGGATAGGGGCCACGAGCAGTACTTC CASSLDRGHEQYF